This T cell receptor beta chain was identified during a study of shared clonotypes between healthy human individuals. Produced via immunoSEQ multiplex PCR; TCRdb's table is partial and in-frame only. The sample contains under 1,100,000 clones, around 78% of which appear only once. This clone was picked up a small number of times. Other DNA variants within this sample encode the same CDR3. Trimming took 1 base from V and 2 from J, leaving 9 bases between them. The CDR3 loop spans 14 amino acids. The germline CDR1 and CDR2 sequences are SGHDT and YYEEEE. Sequenced input: memory CD4+ T cells from PBMCs. The subset here: CD45RA-negative fraction. J is TRBJ1-2 and V is TRBV5-6; no firm D call. The clonotype originates from a man aged 18-30 years in good health. Some clones in this sample may be carry-over from other donors' samples. Here the CDR3 reads CASSLRPPNYGYTF. The CDR3 nucleotides read TGTGCCAGCAGCTTGAGACCCCCCAACTATGGCTACACCTTC. The full variable domain, rest sourced from reference TRBV5-6 and TRBJ1-2, is DAGVTQSPTHLIKTRGQQVTLRCSPKSGHDTVSWYQQALGQGPQFIFQYYEEEERQRGNFPDRFSGHQFPNYSSELNVNALLLGDSALYLCASSLRPPNYGYTFGSGTRLTVV.